Presented here are 6 T cell receptor beta chains from one specimen sequenced in a study of T cells in Graves' hyperthyroidism and ophthalmopathy. Amplification of TCR beta CDR3 regions used RNA as the template. Researchers ran a first-round RT-PCR on the TCR CDR3 using the HTBI primer set. TCRdb recomputed calls from the multiplex PCR reads with MiXCR, one row per CDR3 protein. The sample has 500,000 to 600,000 distinct CDR3 sequences; over 15% are singletons. Sequenced material: blood. All receptors come from a woman aged 18 to 35 with Graves' hyperthyroidism.

This clonotype was picked up many times. The chain couples TRBV18 to TRBJ1-1, with 7 positions matching TRBD1. The CDR3 sequence is 12 residues long. Germline V lookup: CDR1 KGHSH, CDR2 LQKENI. V dropped 6 bases and J dropped 6; count of bases not matched to a gene: 4. The chain's CDR3 is CASSQTGAEAFF. CDR3 coding DNA: TGTGCCAGCTCGCAAACAGGGGCTGAAGCTTTCTTT.

This clonotype was counted at least ten times. V is TRBV14 and J is TRBJ1-2; 9 nucleotides line up with TRBD1. CDR3 length: 17 residues. Germline V gene sequence: CDR1 SGHDN, CDR2 FVKESK. With 0 bases clipped from V and 1 base from J, the junction kept 6 bases outside the gene matches. CDR3 region: CASSQDYRGPYNYGYTF. CDR3 sequence (DNA): TGTGCCAGCAGCCAAGATTACAGGGGGCCCTATAACTATGGCTACACCTTC.

The genes are TRBV7-9 and TRBJ2-7, with 7 bases matching TRBD1. V lost 3 bases to trimming and J lost 3 bases; unmatched junction nucleotides: 8. Germline CDR1 SEHNR, CDR2 FQNEAQ (reference sequence). The CDR3 totals 15 residues. The CDR3 loop reads CASSFGQAIHYEQYF. The CDR3 nucleotides are TGTGCCAGCAGCTTCGGACAGGCGATACACTACGAGCAGTACTTC. The whole variable domain, remainder taken from reference TRBV7-9 and TRBJ2-7, is DTGVSQNPRHKITKRGQNVTFRCDPISEHNRLYWYRQTLGQGPEFLTYFQNEAQLEKSRLLSDRFSAERPKGSFSTLEIQRTEQGDSAMYLCASSFGQAIHYEQYFGPGTRLTVT.

The chain employs TRBV19 and TRBJ2-3; D might be TRBD2 (6 bases). The CDR3 extends over 16 amino acids. Looked up from germline, CDR1 is LNHDA and CDR2 is SQIVND (reference sequence). Trimming pared 1 base from V and 3 bases from J, leaving 14 bases between. CDR3 amino acids: CASSIGGGTGTDTQYF. CDR3 DNA sequence: TGTGCCAGTAGTATAGGAGGAGGGACGGGGACAGATACGCAGTATTTT.

This clonotype was picked up one time. The junction and the germline gene differ at one end; a read error may be behind it. The chain recombines TRBV20-1 with TRBJ2-7; 7 nucleotides align to TRBD1. There are 13 residues in the CDR3. Germline V lookup: CDR1 DFQATT, CDR2 SNEGSKA (reference sequence). The CDR3, as DNA: TGCAGTGCTCGCCGGACAGGCTTCTACGAGCCGTACTTC. It specifies CSARRTGFYEPYF.

This clonotype was seen repeatedly, ten times or more. The chain is built from TRBV6-1 and TRBJ1-6, with 10 nucleotides matching TRBD1. The CDR3 runs 15 residues. V shed 5 bases and J 7 bases; nucleotides not matched to a gene: 5. Per the germline V gene, CDR1 is MNHNS and CDR2 is SASEGT. CDR3 in amino acids: CASSWDRGQNSPLHF. The CDR3 coding sequence is TGTGCCAGCAGTTGGGACAGGGGCCAGAATTCACCCCTCCACTTT.